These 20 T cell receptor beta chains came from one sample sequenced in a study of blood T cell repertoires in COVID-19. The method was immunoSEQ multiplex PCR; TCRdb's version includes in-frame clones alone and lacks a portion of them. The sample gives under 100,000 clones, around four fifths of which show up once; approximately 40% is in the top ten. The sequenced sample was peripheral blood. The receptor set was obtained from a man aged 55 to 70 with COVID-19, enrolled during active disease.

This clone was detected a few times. CDR3 nucleotide sequence: TGTGCCAGCACCATGGACAGGGCCTACGAGCAGTACTTC. It yields the protein CASTMDRAYEQYF. The rearrangement links TRBV6-5 to TRBJ2-7, with 8 positions matching TRBD1. V lost 7 bases and J lost 2; bases outside the gene matches: 4. Per the germline V gene, CDR1 is MNHEY and CDR2 is SVGAGI. This CDR3 is 13 amino acids long.

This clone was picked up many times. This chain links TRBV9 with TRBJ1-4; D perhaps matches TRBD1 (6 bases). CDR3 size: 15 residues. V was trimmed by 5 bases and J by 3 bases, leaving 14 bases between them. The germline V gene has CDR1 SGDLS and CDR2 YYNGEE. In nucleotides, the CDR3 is TGTGCCAGCAGTAGAACAGGGATCGCTAATGAAAAACTGTTTTTT. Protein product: CASSRTGIANEKLFF.

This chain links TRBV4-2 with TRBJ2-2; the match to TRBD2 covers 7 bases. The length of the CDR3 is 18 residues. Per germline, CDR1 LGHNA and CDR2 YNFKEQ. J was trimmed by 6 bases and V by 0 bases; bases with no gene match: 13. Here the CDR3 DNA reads TGTGCCAGCAGCCAAGAAGGAACGGGCGGGAGCGGAGCCGGGGAGCTGTTTTTT. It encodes CASSQEGTGGSGAGELFF.

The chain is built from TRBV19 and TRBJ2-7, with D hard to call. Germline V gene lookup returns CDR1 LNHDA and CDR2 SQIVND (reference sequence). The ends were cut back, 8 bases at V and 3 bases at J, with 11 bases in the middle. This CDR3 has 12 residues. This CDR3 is CASQDLGYEQYF. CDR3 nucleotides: TGTGCCAGTCAGGATCTGGGCTACGAGCAGTACTTC.

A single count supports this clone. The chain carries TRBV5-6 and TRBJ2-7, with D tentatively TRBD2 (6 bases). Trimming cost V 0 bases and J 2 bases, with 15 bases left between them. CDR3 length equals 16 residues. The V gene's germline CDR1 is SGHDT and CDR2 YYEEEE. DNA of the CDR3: TGTGCCAGCAGCTTGGTTGGCGGGGCACCAGCCTACGAGCAGTACTTC. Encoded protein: CASSLVGGAPAYEQYF.

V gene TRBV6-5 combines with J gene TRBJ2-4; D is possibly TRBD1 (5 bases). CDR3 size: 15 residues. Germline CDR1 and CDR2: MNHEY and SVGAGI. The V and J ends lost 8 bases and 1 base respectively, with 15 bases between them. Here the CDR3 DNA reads TGTGCCAGCTCACCAGATCGACAGGCCAAAAACATTCAGTACTTC. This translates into CASSPDRQAKNIQYF.

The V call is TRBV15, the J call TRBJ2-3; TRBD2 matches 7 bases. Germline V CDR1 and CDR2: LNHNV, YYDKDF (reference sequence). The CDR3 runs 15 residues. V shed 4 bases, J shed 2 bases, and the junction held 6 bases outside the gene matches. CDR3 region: CATSNGAGPTDTQYF. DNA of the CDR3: TGTGCCACCAGCAACGGAGCGGGACCCACAGATACGCAGTATTTT. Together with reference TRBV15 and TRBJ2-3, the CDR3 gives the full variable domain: DAMVIQNPRYQVTQFGKPVTLSCSQTLNHNVMYWYQQKSSQAPKLLFHYYDKDFNNEADTPDNFQSRRPNTSFCFLDIRSPGLGDTAMYLCATSNGAGPTDTQYFGPGTRLTVL.

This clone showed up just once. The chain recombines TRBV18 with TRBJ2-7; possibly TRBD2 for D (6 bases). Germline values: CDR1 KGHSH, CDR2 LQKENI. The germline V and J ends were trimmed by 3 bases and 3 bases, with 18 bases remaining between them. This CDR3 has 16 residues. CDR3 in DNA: TGTGCCAGCTCACCGCGCGGGCGGGATTCATTCTACGAGCAGTACTTC. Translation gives CASSPRGRDSFYEQYF.

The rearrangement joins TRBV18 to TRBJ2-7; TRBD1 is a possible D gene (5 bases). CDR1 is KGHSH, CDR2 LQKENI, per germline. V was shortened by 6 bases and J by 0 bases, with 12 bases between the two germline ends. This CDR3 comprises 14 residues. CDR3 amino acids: CASSRQTVSYEQYF. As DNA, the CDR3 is TGTGCCAGCTCGCGCCAGACAGTCTCCTACGAGCAGTACTTC.

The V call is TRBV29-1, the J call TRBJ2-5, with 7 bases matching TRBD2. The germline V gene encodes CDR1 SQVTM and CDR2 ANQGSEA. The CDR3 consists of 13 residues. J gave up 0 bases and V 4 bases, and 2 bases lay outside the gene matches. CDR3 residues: CSVGSGYQETQYF. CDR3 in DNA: TGCAGCGTTGGTAGCGGGTACCAAGAGACCCAGTACTTC.

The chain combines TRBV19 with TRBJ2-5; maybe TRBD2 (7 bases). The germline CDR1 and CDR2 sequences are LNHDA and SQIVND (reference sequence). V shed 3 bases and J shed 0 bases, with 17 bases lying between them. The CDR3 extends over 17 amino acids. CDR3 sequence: CASSIGKRGAYQETQYF. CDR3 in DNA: TGTGCCAGTAGTATTGGGAAACGGGGGGCGTACCAAGAGACCCAGTACTTC.

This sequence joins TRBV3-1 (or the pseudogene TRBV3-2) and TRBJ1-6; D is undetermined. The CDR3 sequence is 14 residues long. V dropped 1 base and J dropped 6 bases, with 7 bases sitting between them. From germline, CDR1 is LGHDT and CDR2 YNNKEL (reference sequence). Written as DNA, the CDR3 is TGTGCCAGCAGCCAAGTACAGAGTAATTCACCCCTCCACTTT. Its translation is CASSQVQSNSPLHF.

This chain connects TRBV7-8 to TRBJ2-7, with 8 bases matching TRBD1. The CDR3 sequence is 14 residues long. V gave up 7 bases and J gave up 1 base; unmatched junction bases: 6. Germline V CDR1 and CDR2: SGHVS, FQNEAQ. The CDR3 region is CASIRDRLSYEQYF. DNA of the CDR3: TGTGCCAGCATCCGGGACAGGCTATCCTACGAGCAGTACTTC.

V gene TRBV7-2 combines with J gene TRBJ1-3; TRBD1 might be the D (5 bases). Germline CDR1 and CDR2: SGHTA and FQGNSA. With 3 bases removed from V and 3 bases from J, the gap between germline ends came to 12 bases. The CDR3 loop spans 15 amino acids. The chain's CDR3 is CASSFFAGFGNTIYF. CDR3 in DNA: TGTGCCAGCAGCTTTTTCGCAGGGTTTGGAAACACCATATATTTT. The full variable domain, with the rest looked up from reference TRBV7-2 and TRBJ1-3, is GAGVSQSPSNKVTEKGKDVELRCDPISGHTALYWYRQSLGQGLEFLIYFQGNSAPDKSGLPSDRFSAERTGGSVSTLTIQRTQQEDSAVYLCASSFFAGFGNTIYFGEGSWLTVV.

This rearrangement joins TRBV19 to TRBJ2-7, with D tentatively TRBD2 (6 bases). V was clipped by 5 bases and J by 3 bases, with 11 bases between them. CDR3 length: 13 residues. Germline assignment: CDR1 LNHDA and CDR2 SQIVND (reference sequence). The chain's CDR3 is CASSVISGYEQYF. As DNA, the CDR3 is TGTGCCAGTAGTGTCATTAGCGGCTACGAGCAGTACTTC. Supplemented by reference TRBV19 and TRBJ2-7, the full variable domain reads DGGITQSPKYLFRKEGQNVTLSCEQNLNHDAMYWYRQDPGQGLRLIYYSQIVNDFQKGDIAEGYSVSREKKESFPLTVTSAQKNPTAFYLCASSVISGYEQYFGPGTRLTVT.

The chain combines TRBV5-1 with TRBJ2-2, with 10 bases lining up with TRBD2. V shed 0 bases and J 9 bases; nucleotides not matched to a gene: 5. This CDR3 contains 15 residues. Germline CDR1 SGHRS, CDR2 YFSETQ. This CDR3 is CASSLEAGGPRELFF. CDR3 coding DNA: TGCGCCAGCAGCTTGGAAGCGGGGGGGCCCAGGGAGCTGTTTTTT.

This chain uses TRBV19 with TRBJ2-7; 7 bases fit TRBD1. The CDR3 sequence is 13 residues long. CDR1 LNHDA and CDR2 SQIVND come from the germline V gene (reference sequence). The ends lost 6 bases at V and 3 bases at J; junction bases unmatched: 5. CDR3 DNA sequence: TGTGCCAGTAGCCGACAGGGCTACTACGAGCAGTACTTC. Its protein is CASSRQGYYEQYF.

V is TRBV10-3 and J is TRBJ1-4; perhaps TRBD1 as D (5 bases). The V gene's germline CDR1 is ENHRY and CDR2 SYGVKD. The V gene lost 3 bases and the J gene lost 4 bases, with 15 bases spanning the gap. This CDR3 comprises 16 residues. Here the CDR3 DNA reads TGTGCCATCAGTGACGGCAGGGCTCGGAGTAATGAAAAACTGTTTTTT. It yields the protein CAISDGRARSNEKLFF.

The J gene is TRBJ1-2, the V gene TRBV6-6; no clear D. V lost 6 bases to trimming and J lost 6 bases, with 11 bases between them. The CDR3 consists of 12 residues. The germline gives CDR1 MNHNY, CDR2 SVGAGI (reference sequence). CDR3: CASSLTGDGYTF. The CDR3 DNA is TGTGCCAGCAGCCTAACTGGTGATGGCTACACCTTC.

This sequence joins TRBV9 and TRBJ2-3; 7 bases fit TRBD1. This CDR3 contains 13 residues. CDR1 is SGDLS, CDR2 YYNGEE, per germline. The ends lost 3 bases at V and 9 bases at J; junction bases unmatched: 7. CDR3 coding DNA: TGTGCCAGCAGCGAACAGGGGACCGAGACGCAGTATTTT. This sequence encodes CASSEQGTETQYF.